These 31 T cell receptor beta chains share one sample of origin, sequenced in a study of molecular identifiers for immune sequencing clone quantification (dated by TCRdb to 2016 to 2018). Library prep was done by PCR. Sequencing relied on a NextSeq 500. TCRdb ran its own pipeline on the public reads, namely fastp trimming at Q25 and MiXCR clone calling, and kept in-frame beta chains. Rows are unified per CDR3 protein, each entry keeping the most common DNA and genes. The sample contains nearly 650,000 distinct CDR3 sequences, 25% of them found a single time. The ten largest make up 0.78% of the sample. The sample was naive CD8+ T cells from blood, with Jurkat cell RNA spiked in. This sample's cell subset or site label indicates: FACS-sorted CD8+CD4-CCR7+CD45RA+ naive T cells. The receptors stem from a human donor in good health. Some libraries in this study had Jurkat cell RNA spiked in.

As concerns this clonotype: The junction does not match germline at one end; this may be a read error. The chain combines TRBV4-3 with TRBJ1-3; no clear D. The CDR3 contains 16 residues. The V gene's germline CDR1 is LGHNA and CDR2 YSLEER. In DNA form, the CDR3 reads TGCGCCAGCAGCCAAGATACGGGGAGCTCTGGAAACACCACATATTTT. Amino acids: CASSQDTGSSGNTTYF.

This clonotype came up a few times. This chain uses TRBV27 with TRBJ1-1; no clear D gene. V lost 4 bases to trimming and J lost 4 bases, with 16 bases between them. This CDR3 has 15 residues. Germline loops: CDR1 MNHEY, CDR2 SMNVEV (reference sequence). The CDR3 is CASSSVGPSSTEAFF. As DNA, the CDR3 is TGTGCCAGCAGTTCGGTTGGGCCGTCGAGCACTGAAGCTTTCTTT.

As for this clonotype: A read error may explain this, as a much larger clone is one base away. The V call is TRBV12-5, the J call TRBJ2-7, with D unclear. Germline V gene lookup returns CDR1 LGHNT and CDR2 FRNRAP. The CDR3 totals 15 residues. CDR3 DNA sequence: TGTGCTAGTGCCCTGGACCTCACGAGCTCCTACGAGCGGTACTTC. Protein: CASALDLTSSYERYF.

This clonotype came up a few times. CDR3 coding DNA: TGTGCCAGCAGCTTAGCGGGACAGGGTGAGGTGAACACTGAAGCTTTCTTT. Protein sequence: CASSLAGQGEVNTEAFF. This rearrangement joins TRBV7-8 to TRBJ1-1, with TRBD1 matching 9 bases. The germline CDR1 and CDR2 sequences are SGHVS and FQNEAQ. The V and J ends lost 0 bases and 0 bases, in that order; junction bases with no gene match: 5. The CDR3 has 17 amino acids.

Comment on this clonotype: A read error is possible here, since a much larger clone lies one base away. The chain combines TRBV30 with TRBJ2-4; D perhaps matches TRBD1 (5 bases). The CDR3 loop spans 13 amino acids. Germline V lookup: CDR1 GTSNPN, CDR2 SVGIG (reference sequence). CDR3 sequence: CAWNERGKTIQYF. CDR3 DNA sequence: TGTGCCTGGAATGAAAGGGGCAAAACCATTCAGTACTTC.

There are many counts of this clonotype. The chain recombines TRBV4-2 with TRBJ2-7, with a weak D call TRBD1 (5 bases). The CDR3 has 13 residues. The ends were cut back, 3 bases at V and 5 bases at J, with 11 bases in the middle. The germline V gene has CDR1 LGHNA and CDR2 YNFKEQ. In DNA form, the CDR3 reads TGTGCCAGCAGCCAGGTTCAGGGAAACGAGCAGTACTTC. Residues: CASSQVQGNEQYF.

The sample holds a few counts of this clonotype. The V and J genes are TRBV3-1 and TRBJ2-7; the match to TRBD2 covers 8 bases. Germline V gene sequence: CDR1 LGHDT, CDR2 YNNKEL (reference sequence). Trimming cost V 2 bases and J 0 bases; bases outside gene matches: 6. The CDR3 is made up of 16 amino acids. This chain's CDR3 is CASSQSSGVSSYEQYF. The CDR3 nucleotides are TGTGCCAGCAGCCAAAGTAGCGGGGTGAGCTCCTACGAGCAGTACTTC.

This clonotype was counted many times. The J gene is TRBJ2-3, the V gene TRBV7-9; D unresolved. Germline lookup yields CDR1 SEHNR and CDR2 FQNEAQ (reference sequence). The V end lost 5 bases, the J end lost 6 bases, and 12 bases lay between the germline ends. This CDR3 has 13 amino acids. CDR3 in amino acids: CASSPLDDDTQYF. DNA for the CDR3: TGTGCCAGCAGCCCTCTCGATGACGATACGCAGTATTTT.

This clonotype was counted at least ten times. The chain links TRBV6-5 to TRBJ1-1; D might be TRBD1 (6 bases). The CDR3 contains 13 residues. The germline gives CDR1 MNHEY, CDR2 SVGAGI. V was cut by 8 bases and J by 6 bases, with 16 bases left in between. CDR3 residues: CASRLGGAAEAFF. The CDR3 DNA follows: TGTGCCAGCCGCCTGGGGGGGGCTGCTGAAGCTTTCTTT.

This clonotype appeared a single time. A much larger clone differs from this one at a single base, so this may be a read error. The gene calls are TRBV5-3 and TRBJ2-5; 7 bases agree with TRBD2. TRBV5-3 is designated an ORF whose function remains uncertain. CDR3 size: 14 residues. In DNA form, the CDR3 reads TGTGCCAGCAGCTTGTCGGGGGGTATAGAGACCCAGTACTTC. It codes for CASSLSGGIETQYF.

To note about this clonotype: This could be a read error, since a much larger clone is one nucleotide away. The CDR3 reads CASSSDGLNEKLLF. CDR3 DNA: TGTGCCAGCAGCTCGGACGGACTAAATGAAAAACTGCTTTTT. V and J are TRBV5-4 and TRBJ1-4; D not resolved. The germline V gene has CDR1 SGHNT and CDR2 YYREEE (reference sequence). This CDR3 is built from 14 residues.

This clonotype has just a few counts. This chain links TRBV29-1 with TRBJ2-1, with 8 bases that match TRBD1. This CDR3 contains 18 residues. CDR1 is SQVTM and CDR2 is ANQGSEA in the germline V gene. The junction had 14 bases not matched to a gene; V was cut back by 0 bases and J by 4 bases. CDR3 sequence (DNA): TGCAGCGTTGAAGATCTCTTCGATGACAGGGGACATTACAATGAGCAGTTCTTC. It specifies CSVEDLFDDRGHYNEQFF.

Remarks on this clonotype: This sequence may be a read error, since a much larger clone differs from it by one base. The V and J genes are TRBV7-9 and TRBJ2-3; possible D gene TRBD1, 5 bases. This CDR3 region has 14 residues. In germline, CDR1 is SEHNR, CDR2 FQNEAQ (reference sequence). In DNA form, the CDR3 reads TGTGCCAGCAGCTTTACCAGGGCGCAAGATACGCAGTGTTTT. Residues: CASSFTRAQDTQCF.

This clonotype was observed at least ten times. The chain carries TRBV5-1 and TRBJ2-5; unclear D gene. The CDR3 is 12 amino acids. V was shortened by 2 bases and J by 3 bases, with 5 bases between the two germline ends. Germline V CDR1 and CDR2: SGHRS, YFSETQ. The CDR3 here is CASSFLEETQYF. The CDR3 DNA sequence: TGCGCCAGCAGCTTTTTAGAAGAGACCCAGTACTTC.

This clonotype occurred a few times. This sequence joins TRBV7-9 and TRBJ2-3; 9 bases match TRBD1. CDR3 length equals 16 residues. Germline lookup yields CDR1 SEHNR and CDR2 FQNEAQ (reference sequence). The ends lost 5 bases at V and 3 bases at J; junction bases unmatched: 9. In nucleotides, the CDR3 is TGTGCCAGCAGCGCAAACAGGGGGCTTATGACAGATACGCAGTATTTT. This translates into CASSANRGLMTDTQYF.

This clonotype came up a few times. The V gene is TRBV10-2, the J gene TRBJ2-7, with 8 nucleotides matching TRBD1. This CDR3 is 14 amino acids long. The V segment lost 3 bases and the J segment 0 bases; nucleotides outside the gene matches: 1. Germline V gives CDR1 WSHSY, CDR2 SAAADI. CDR3 residues: CASSDGTGSYEQYF. CDR3 coding DNA: TGCGCCAGCAGTGACGGGACAGGCTCCTACGAGCAGTACTTC.

A few counts support this clonotype. The chain couples TRBV12-5 to TRBJ1-5; a possible D gene is TRBD1 (6 bases). The V end was cut by 6 bases, the J end by 9 bases, with 21 bases between. Germline V CDR1 and CDR2: LGHNT, FRNRAP. This CDR3 is built from 15 residues. The DNA for the CDR3 is TGTGCTAGTGGGAGGACAGAGGACCCCAAAGGGCCCCAGCATTTT. Its translation is CASGRTEDPKGPQHF.

The chain has TRBV19 and TRBJ2-3, with D perhaps matching TRBD2 (6 bases). Germline CDR1 and CDR2: LNHDA and SQIVND (reference sequence). The CDR3 spans 12 residues. V was pared by 5 bases and J by 8 bases, with 11 bases between. DNA of the CDR3: TGTGCCAGTAGTTCCACAGCGGGTACGCAGTATTTT. It yields the protein CASSSTAGTQYF.

This clonotype appeared many times. The chain uses TRBV12-3 or TRBV12-4 and TRBJ1-1; 10 bases fit TRBD1. The CDR3 is made up of 17 amino acids. V lost 4 bases and J lost 3; bases outside the gene matches: 11. The DNA for the CDR3 is TGTGCCAGCAGTTACGACAGGGGGCGAAGTGGGTACACTGAAGCTTTCTTT. Translated, it gives CASSYDRGRSGYTEAFF.

This clonotype occurred many times. This chain joins TRBV28 and TRBJ2-5; 7 bases match TRBD1. CDR1 is MDHEN and CDR2 is SYDVKM in the germline V gene. CDR3 length: 13 amino acids. V was pared by 11 bases and J by 2 bases, with 8 bases of the junction left unmatched. The CDR3 nucleotides read TGTGCCGGCCGGGACAGTGGACAAGAGACCCAGTACTTC. Translation: CAGRDSGQETQYF.

This clonotype was counted between two and nine times. The chain uses TRBV7-9 and TRBJ2-7, with D possibly TRBD2 on 5 matching bases. Per the germline V gene, CDR1 is SEHNR and CDR2 is FQNEAQ (reference sequence). CDR3 length equals 15 residues. V was shortened by 1 base and J by 3 bases, with 13 bases between the two germline ends. The CDR3 DNA follows: TGTGCCAGCAGCTTAGACGAGGGTGTAGGCTACGAGCAGTACTTC. It specifies CASSLDEGVGYEQYF.

This clonotype was seen more than once but under ten times. This chain joins TRBV27 and TRBJ2-7, with 7 bases identical to TRBD1. V shed 3 bases and J 3 bases; nucleotides not matched to a gene: 5. This CDR3 region has 14 residues. The germline V gene encodes CDR1 MNHEY and CDR2 SMNVEV (reference sequence). The DNA for the CDR3 is TGTGCCAGCAGTTTTAAGGGGGCCTTCTACGAGCAGTACTTC. Protein sequence: CASSFKGAFYEQYF.

The genes are TRBV6-5 and TRBJ2-3; 11 nucleotides align to TRBD2. V gave up 6 bases and J gave up 6 bases; unmatched junction bases: 8. The length of the CDR3 is 15 residues. The germline CDR1 and CDR2 sequences are MNHEY and SVGAGI. CDR3 residues: CASRGGSGRDDTQYF. Written as DNA, the CDR3 is TGTGCCAGCAGGGGGGGTAGCGGGAGGGATGATACGCAGTATTTT.

The chain uses TRBV19 and TRBJ1-2, with 8 bases matching TRBD1. V was clipped by 1 base and J by 8 bases; unmatched bases: 9. Germline V gene lookup returns CDR1 LNHDA and CDR2 SQIVND (reference sequence). CDR3 length: 15 residues. CDR3 in DNA: TGTGCCAGTAGTATAGTTTCGGCAGGGGGCAGCGGCTACACCTTC. Its translation is CASSIVSAGGSGYTF.

This clonotype showed up just a few times. The genes are TRBV20-1 and TRBJ2-7, with 7 bases identical to TRBD1. The CDR3 length is 13 residues. With V trimmed by 6 bases and J by 0 bases, 5 bases remained unmatched. The germline CDR1 and CDR2 sequences are DFQATT and SNEGSKA (reference sequence). The CDR3 here is CSAPGQNSYEQYF. CDR3 bases: TGCAGTGCGCCGGGACAGAACTCCTACGAGCAGTACTTC.

Comments on this clonotype: A much larger clone lies one base from this, so it may be a read error. This likely comes from a read error, as the CDR3 has no conserved phenylalanine or tryptophan at its end. The chain carries TRBV24-1 and TRBJ2-1; D might be TRBD2 (5 bases). The germline CDR1 and CDR2 sequences are KGHDR and SFDVKD. The CDR3 is 13 amino acids. V lost 10 bases to trimming and J lost 0 bases, with 9 bases between them. CDR3 coding DNA: TGTGCCACGACGGGGTCCTCCTACAATGAGCAGTTCTCC. It translates to CATTGSSYNEQFS.

The V gene is TRBV2, the J gene TRBJ2-3; TRBD2 matches at 11 bases. This CDR3 is built from 16 residues. Germline CDR1 SNHLY, CDR2 FYNNEI. The junction had 7 bases not matched to a gene; V was cut back by 2 bases and J by 6 bases. The CDR3 DNA follows: TGTGCCAGCAGTGAATTAGCGGGGGGGCATAGCGATACGCAGTATTTT. Its protein product is CASSELAGGHSDTQYF.

This clonotype was found a few times. This chain links TRBV20-1 with TRBJ2-7; D is uncertain. In germline, CDR1 is DFQATT, CDR2 SNEGSKA (reference sequence). V was clipped by 2 bases and J by 0 bases, with 8 bases between them. This CDR3 is 13 amino acids long. For the CDR3, the DNA is TGCAGTGCTAGACTTAGGGACTCCTACGAGCAGTACTTC. As protein: CSARLRDSYEQYF.

Concerning this clonotype itself: The junction shows a germline mismatch at one end, possibly a read error. This chain links TRBV20-1 with TRBJ2-7; TRBD1 or TRBD2 may be the D gene (5 bases each). Germline values: CDR1 DFQATT, CDR2 SNEGSKA (reference sequence). The CDR3 runs 14 residues. The CDR3 bases are TGCAGTGCTAGAGTGGGACCACCTCGCTACGAGCTGTACTTC. It yields the protein CSARVGPPRYELYF.

The chain links TRBV27 to TRBJ2-7, with D hard to call. Trimming pared 2 bases from V and 4 bases from J, leaving 12 bases between. Per germline, CDR1 MNHEY and CDR2 SMNVEV (reference sequence). The CDR3 totals 14 residues. CDR3 sequence: CASSLLGLEYEQYF. Written as DNA, the CDR3 is TGTGCCAGCAGTTTACTGGGGTTAGAATACGAGCAGTACTTC.

At least ten counts were recorded for this clonotype. The J gene is TRBJ2-3, the V gene TRBV7-9; D is unresolved. Germline CDR1 SEHNR, CDR2 FQNEAQ (reference sequence). V lost 5 bases and J lost 2, with 17 bases in between. CDR3 length equals 16 residues. CDR3 in DNA: TGTGCCAGCAGCCCCACGTCCTCTCCCTCCACAGATACGCAGTATTTT. It specifies CASSPTSSPSTDTQYF.